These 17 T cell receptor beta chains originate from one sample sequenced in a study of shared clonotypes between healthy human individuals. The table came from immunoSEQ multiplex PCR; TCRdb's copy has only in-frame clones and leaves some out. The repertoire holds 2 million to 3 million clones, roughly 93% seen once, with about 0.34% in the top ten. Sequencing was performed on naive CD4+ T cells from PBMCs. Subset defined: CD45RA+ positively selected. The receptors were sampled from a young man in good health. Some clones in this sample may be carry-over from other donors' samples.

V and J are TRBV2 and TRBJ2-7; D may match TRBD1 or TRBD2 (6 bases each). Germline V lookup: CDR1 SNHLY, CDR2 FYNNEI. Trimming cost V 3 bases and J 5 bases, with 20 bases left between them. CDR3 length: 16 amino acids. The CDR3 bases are TGTGCCAGCAGTGATATCGATGCAGGGGAGGACCACGAGCAGTACTTC. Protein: CASSDIDAGEDHEQYF.

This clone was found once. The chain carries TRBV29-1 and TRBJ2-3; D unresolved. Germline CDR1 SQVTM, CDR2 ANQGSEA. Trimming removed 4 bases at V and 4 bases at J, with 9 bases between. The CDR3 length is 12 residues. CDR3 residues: CSVARPPDTQYF. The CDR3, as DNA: TGCAGCGTTGCTAGGCCCCCAGATACGCAGTATTTT.

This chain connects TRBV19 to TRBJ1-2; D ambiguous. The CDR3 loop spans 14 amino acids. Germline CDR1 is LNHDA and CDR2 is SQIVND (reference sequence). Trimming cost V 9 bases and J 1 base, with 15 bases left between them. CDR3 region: CASKRREGNYGYTF. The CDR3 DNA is TGTGCCAGCAAGCGCCGGGAGGGTAACTATGGCTACACCTTC.

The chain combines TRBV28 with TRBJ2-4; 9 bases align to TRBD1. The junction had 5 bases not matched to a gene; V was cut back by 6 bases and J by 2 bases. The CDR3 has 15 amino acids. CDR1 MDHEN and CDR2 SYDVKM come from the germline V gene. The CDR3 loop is CASRTGGNTKNIQYF. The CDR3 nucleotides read TGTGCCAGCAGGACAGGGGGTAACACCAAAAACATTCAGTACTTC.

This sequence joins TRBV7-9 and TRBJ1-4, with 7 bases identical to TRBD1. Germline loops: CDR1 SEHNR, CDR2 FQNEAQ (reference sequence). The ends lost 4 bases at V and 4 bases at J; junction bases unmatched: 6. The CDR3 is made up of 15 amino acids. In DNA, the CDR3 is TGTGCCAGCAGCTCCGGACAGGTTCTTAATGAAAAACTGTTTTTT. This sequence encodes CASSSGQVLNEKLFF.

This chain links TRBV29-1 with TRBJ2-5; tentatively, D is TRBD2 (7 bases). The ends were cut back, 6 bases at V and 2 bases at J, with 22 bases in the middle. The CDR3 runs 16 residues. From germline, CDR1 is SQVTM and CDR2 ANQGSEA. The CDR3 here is CSVAPRMGGGQETQYF. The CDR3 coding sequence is TGCAGCGTGGCCCCCAGGATGGGAGGGGGGCAAGAGACCCAGTACTTC.

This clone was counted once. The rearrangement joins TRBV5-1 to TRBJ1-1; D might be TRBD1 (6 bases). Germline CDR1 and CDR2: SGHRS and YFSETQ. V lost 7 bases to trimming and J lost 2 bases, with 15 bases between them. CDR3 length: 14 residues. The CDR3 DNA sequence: TGCGCCAGCCACTCTACAGGGATTAACACTGAAGCTTTCTTT. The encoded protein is CASHSTGINTEAFF. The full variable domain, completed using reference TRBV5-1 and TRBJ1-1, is KAGVTQTPRYLIKTRGQQVTLSCSPISGHRSVSWYQQTPGQGLQFLFEYFSETQRNKGNFPGRFSGRQFSNSRSEMNVSTLELGDSALYLCASHSTGINTEAFFGQGTRLTVV.

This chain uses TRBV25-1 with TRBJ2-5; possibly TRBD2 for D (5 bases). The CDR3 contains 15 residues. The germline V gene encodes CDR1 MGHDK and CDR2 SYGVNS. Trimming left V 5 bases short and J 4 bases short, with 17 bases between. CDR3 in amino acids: CASSPQRGRSETQYF. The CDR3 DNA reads TGTGCCAGCAGTCCACAACGGGGAAGGTCAGAGACCCAGTACTTC.

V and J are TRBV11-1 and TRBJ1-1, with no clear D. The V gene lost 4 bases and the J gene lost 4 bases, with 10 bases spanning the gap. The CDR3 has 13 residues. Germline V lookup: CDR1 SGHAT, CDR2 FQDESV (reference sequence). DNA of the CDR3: TGTGCCAGCAGCTCCCTGAGCGGCACTGAAGCTTTCTTT. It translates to CASSSLSGTEAFF.

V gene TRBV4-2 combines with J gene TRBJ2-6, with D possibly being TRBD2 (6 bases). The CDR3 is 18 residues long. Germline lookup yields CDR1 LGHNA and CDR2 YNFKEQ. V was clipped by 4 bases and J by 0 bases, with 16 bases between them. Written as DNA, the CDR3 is TGTGCCAGCAGCCCCCGAGGAGGGGTGTACTCTGGGGCCAACGTCCTGACTTTC. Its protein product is CASSPRGGVYSGANVLTF.

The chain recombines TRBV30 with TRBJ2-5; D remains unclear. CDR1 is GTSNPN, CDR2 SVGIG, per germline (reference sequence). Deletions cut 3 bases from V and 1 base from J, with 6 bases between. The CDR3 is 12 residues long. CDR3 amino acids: CAWRAPQETQYF. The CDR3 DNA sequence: TGTGCCTGGAGGGCCCCCCAAGAGACCCAGTACTTC. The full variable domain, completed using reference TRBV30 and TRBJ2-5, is SQTIHQWPATLVQPVGSPLSLECTVEGTSNPNLYWYRQAAGRGLQLLFYSVGIGQISSEVPQNLSASRPQDRQFILSSKKLLLSDSGFYLCAWRAPQETQYFGPGTRLLVL.

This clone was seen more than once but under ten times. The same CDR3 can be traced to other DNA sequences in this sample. CDR3 DNA: TGTGCCAGCAGTAGCTCCTACGAGCAGTACTTC. This encodes CASSSSYEQYF. The gene calls are TRBV28 and TRBJ2-7; no clear D gene. Germline CDR1 MDHEN, CDR2 SYDVKM. V lost 5 bases and J 0 bases, leaving 2 bases between the germline ends. The CDR3 extends over 11 amino acids.

The CDR3 nucleotides read TGTGCCAGCAGCCCTAGCTCTACAGGGGCATCCTACGAGCAGTACTTC. It codes for CASSPSSTGASYEQYF. The chain has TRBV5-4 and TRBJ2-7; 7 bases agree with TRBD1. Germline lookup yields CDR1 SGHNT and CDR2 YYREEE (reference sequence). After removal of 4 bases from V and 1 base from J, the junction contained 11 bases not matched to a gene. The CDR3 loop spans 16 amino acids.

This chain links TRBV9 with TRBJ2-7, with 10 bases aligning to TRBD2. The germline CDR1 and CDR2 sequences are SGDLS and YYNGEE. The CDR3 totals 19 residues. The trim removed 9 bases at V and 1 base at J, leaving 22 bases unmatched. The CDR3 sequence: CATTGRLAGDSSRSYEQYF. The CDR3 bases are TGTGCCACGACAGGGAGGCTAGCGGGAGATTCTTCAAGGTCCTACGAGCAGTACTTC.

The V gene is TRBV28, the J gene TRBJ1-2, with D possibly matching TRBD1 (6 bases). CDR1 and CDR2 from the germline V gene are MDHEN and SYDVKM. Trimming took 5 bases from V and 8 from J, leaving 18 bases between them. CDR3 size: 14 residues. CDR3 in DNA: TGTGCCAGCAGTCTCCGGGCCAGGGGCGGAGGCTACACCTTC. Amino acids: CASSLRARGGGYTF.

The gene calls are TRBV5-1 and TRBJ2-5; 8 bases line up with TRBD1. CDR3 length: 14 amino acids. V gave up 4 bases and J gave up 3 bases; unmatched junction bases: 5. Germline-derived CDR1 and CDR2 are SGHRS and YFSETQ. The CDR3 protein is CASSQTDREETQYF. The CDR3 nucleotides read TGCGCCAGCAGCCAAACGGACAGGGAAGAGACCCAGTACTTC.

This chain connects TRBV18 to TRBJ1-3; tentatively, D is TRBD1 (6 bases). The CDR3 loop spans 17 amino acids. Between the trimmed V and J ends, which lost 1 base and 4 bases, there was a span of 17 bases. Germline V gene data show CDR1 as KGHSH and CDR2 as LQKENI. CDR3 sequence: CASSPLGGQPRGNTIYF. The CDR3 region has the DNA TGTGCCAGCTCACCACTCGGGGGCCAGCCACGGGGAAACACCATATATTTT.